This TCR beta chain was sequenced for a study of early T cells in non-severe SARS-CoV-2 infection. Study at large: Unsorted whole blood bulk RNA was sequenced, with unpaired chains.

MiXCR was run by TCRdb on the 5' RACE reads, yielding one entry per CDR3 protein. The profile covers 50,000 to 60,000 distinct CDR3 sequences, with 6% to 7% appearing a single time and 3% to 4.5% taken by the ten largest. The CDR3 is 15 amino acids. V shed 7 bases and J 0 bases; nucleotides not matched to a gene: 4. Germline lookup yields CDR1 SQVTM and CDR2 ANQGSEA. This clonotype has at least ten counts. The sample comprised whole blood. This chain joins TRBV29-1 and TRBJ2-1, with TRBD2 matching 12 bases. The receptor was derived from an adult who was a healthcare worker with PCR-confirmed SARS-CoV-2 infection or an uninfected control (not recorded which). CDR3 residues: CSAGTSGSSYNEQFF. CDR3 coding DNA: TGCAGCGCCGGGACTAGCGGGTCCTCCTACAATGAGCAGTTCTTC.